This T cell receptor beta chain was sequenced during a study of shared T cell receptors in the human thymus. Sequencing used immunoSEQ multiplex PCR; TCRdb keeps in-frame clones, though not all of them. The sample has approximately 580,000 clones, around 78% seen once; the top ten hold around 0.013%. This clone appeared a single time. The length of the CDR3 is 15 residues. With 2 bases clipped from V and 0 bases from J, the junction kept 4 bases outside the gene matches. CDR1 and CDR2 from the germline V gene are SGHDT and YYEEEE. This same sample was also part of a study on human thymus T cells. Per that paper: Related research described strongly overlapping thymic repertoires in unrelated people.

The V and J genes are TRBV5-6 and TRBJ2-7; 8 nucleotides align to TRBD2. The specimen sequenced was thymocytes. The sequence came from a boy less than two years old with a congenital heart defect. CDR3 sequence: CASSFSGTFSYEQYF. Written as DNA, the CDR3 is TGTGCCAGCAGCTTTAGCGGGACCTTCTCCTACGAGCAGTACTTC. The full variable domain, completed using reference TRBV5-6 and TRBJ2-7, is DAGVTQSPTHLIKTRGQQVTLRCSPKSGHDTVSWYQQALGQGPQFIFQYYEEEERQRGNFPDRFSGHQFPNYSSELNVNALLLGDSALYLCASSFSGTFSYEQYFGPGTRLTVT.